These 20 T cell receptor beta chains came from one sample sequenced in a study of blood T cell repertoires in COVID-19. Measured with immunoSEQ multiplex PCR; TCRdb has only the in-frame clones, and not every one. The table lists 100,000 to 150,000 clones, more than 65% of them singletons. Sequencing was done on a sample of peripheral blood. The receptors shown here come from a human donor in a cohort sampled during active COVID-19.

In nucleotides, the CDR3 is TGCAGCGTTGTGGCGCGGCACACAGATACGCAGTATTTT. Translation gives CSVVARHTDTQYF. V gene TRBV29-1 combines with J gene TRBJ2-3; D ambiguous. Trimming removed 4 bases at V and 2 bases at J, with 10 bases between. Looked up from germline, CDR1 is SQVTM and CDR2 is ANQGSEA. The CDR3 sequence is 13 residues long.

This rearrangement joins TRBV19 to TRBJ1-5, with 8 nucleotides matching TRBD1. The CDR3 length is 15 residues. The V and J ends lost 4 bases and 9 bases, in that order; junction bases with no gene match: 11. Per the germline V gene, CDR1 is LNHDA and CDR2 is SQIVND (reference sequence). CDR3 DNA: TGTGCCAGTAGTAAGCGGGACAGGCCGTATGGGCCCCAGCATTTT. This codes for CASSKRDRPYGPQHF.

V gene TRBV28 combines with J gene TRBJ1-2; a possible D gene is TRBD1 (6 bases). From germline, CDR1 is MDHEN and CDR2 SYDVKM. V lost 7 bases to trimming and J lost 4 bases, with 10 bases between them. The CDR3 has 12 residues. The CDR3: CASTRGGYGYTF. DNA of the CDR3: TGTGCCAGCACGAGGGGGGGCTATGGCTACACCTTC.

This clone was counted ten times or more. This rearrangement joins TRBV5-1 to TRBJ1-2, with 7 bases lining up with TRBD1. With 3 bases clipped from V and 3 bases from J, the junction kept 5 bases outside the gene matches. Germline V CDR1 and CDR2: SGHRS, YFSETQ. CDR3 length: 14 amino acids. Here the CDR3 reads CASSSGTADYGYTF. DNA of the CDR3: TGCGCCAGCAGCTCCGGGACAGCCGACTATGGCTACACCTTC.

This clone showed up just a few times. J is TRBJ1-1 and V is TRBV28; no clear D. The CDR3 totals 13 residues. Trimming removed 8 bases at V and 4 bases at J, with 14 bases between. Looked up from germline, CDR1 is MDHEN and CDR2 is SYDVKM. CDR3 sequence: CASFRAQTTEAFF. The CDR3 nucleotides are TGTGCCAGCTTTAGAGCTCAAACCACTGAAGCTTTCTTT.

This sequence joins TRBV14 and TRBJ1-6; D is uncertain. Germline assignment: CDR1 SGHDN and CDR2 FVKESK. V lost 3 bases, J lost 8 bases, and 5 bases lay in between. There are 12 residues in the CDR3. CDR3 sequence: CASSHNDSPLHF. For the CDR3, the DNA is TGTGCCAGCAGCCATAATGATTCACCCCTCCACTTT.

A few counts support this clone. This rearrangement joins TRBV6-2 or TRBV6-3 to TRBJ2-1, with 10 bases aligning to TRBD1. Germline-derived CDR1 and CDR2 are MNHEY and SVGEGT. CDR3 length equals 16 residues. Unmatched junction bases numbered 7, after V lost 2 bases and J lost 6 bases. For the CDR3, the DNA is TGTGCCAGCAGTTACCAGACAGGGGGCACAACCAATGAGCAGTTCTTC. The encoded protein is CASSYQTGGTTNEQFF.

The V call is TRBV11-3, the J call TRBJ2-2; TRBD2 might be the D (5 bases). CDR1 is SGHNT, CDR2 YENEEA, per germline. CDR3 length: 15 residues. V was shortened by 0 bases and J by 3 bases, with 8 bases between the two germline ends. The CDR3 reads CASSLEGSYTGELFF. DNA of the CDR3: TGTGCCAGCAGCTTAGAAGGGAGCTACACCGGGGAGCTGTTTTTT.

The V and J genes are TRBV5-1 and TRBJ2-1; 7 nucleotides align to TRBD2. There are 15 residues in the CDR3. Germline trimming cut 6 bases from V and 7 bases from J; bases unmatched to any gene: 13. Germline-derived CDR1 and CDR2 are SGHRS and YFSETQ. The CDR3 here is CASKEDQRGFNEQFF. The DNA of the CDR3 is TGCGCCAGCAAAGAAGACCAGCGGGGATTTAATGAGCAGTTCTTC.

V and J are TRBV5-6 and TRBJ1-3, with D unresolved. The CDR3 has 13 amino acids. Germline CDR1 SGHDT, CDR2 YYEEEE. V was pared by 4 bases and J by 5 bases, with 10 bases between. In DNA, the CDR3 is TGTGCCAGCAGCAGGACTTTCCGAAACACCATATATTTT. Translated: CASSRTFRNTIYF.

Written as DNA, the CDR3 is TGTGCCAGCAGGACAACAGGGGGCTCTGGAAACACCATATATTTT. The encoded protein is CASRTTGGSGNTIYF. The chain carries TRBV6-5 and TRBJ1-3; 8 bases line up with TRBD1. CDR3 length: 15 amino acids. With V trimmed by 6 bases and J by 0 bases, 4 bases remained unmatched. The germline V gene encodes CDR1 MNHEY and CDR2 SVGAGI.

This chain joins TRBV7-9 and TRBJ2-3; TRBD2 aligns across 7 bases. There are 17 residues in the CDR3. From germline, CDR1 is SEHNR and CDR2 FQNEAQ (reference sequence). Trimming removed 1 base from V and 0 bases from J; junction bases left unmatched: 7. The CDR3 region is CASSLEWASGSTDTQYF. CDR3 DNA sequence: TGTGCCAGCAGCTTAGAATGGGCTAGCGGTAGCACAGATACGCAGTATTTT.

This chain links TRBV7-6 with TRBJ1-1; D is ambiguous. The V gene's germline CDR1 is SGHVS and CDR2 FNYEAQ. The CDR3 is 14 residues long. The ends were cut back, 1 base at V and 2 bases at J, with 8 bases in the middle. CDR3 DNA sequence: TGTGCCAGCAGCTTAGTCCGGGGAAACACTGAAGCTTTCTTT. This encodes CASSLVRGNTEAFF.

V gene TRBV30 combines with J gene TRBJ1-1; D may be TRBD1 (5 bases). The V end lost 0 bases, the J end lost 11 bases, and 10 bases lay between the germline ends. The CDR3 length is 11 residues. Per germline, CDR1 GTSNPN and CDR2 SVGIG (reference sequence). CDR3 protein: CAWSVRQRAFF. The CDR3, as DNA: TGTGCCTGGAGTGTACGACAGAGGGCTTTCTTT.

The chain combines TRBV28 with TRBJ2-3, with D perhaps matching TRBD1 (5 bases). With 4 bases removed from V and 4 bases from J, the gap between germline ends came to 6 bases. Germline V CDR1 and CDR2: MDHEN, SYDVKM. The CDR3 totals 12 residues. CDR3 DNA: TGTGCCAGCAGTTCACAGGCAGATACGCAGTATTTT. Translated: CASSSQADTQYF.

The gene calls are TRBV19 and TRBJ2-1, with D unclear. Per germline, CDR1 LNHDA and CDR2 SQIVND (reference sequence). Trimming cost V 5 bases and J 13 bases, with 18 bases left between them. This CDR3 is 13 amino acids long. The DNA of the CDR3 is TGTGCCAGTAGTCCGAGGAGTGTCGCTTACCAGTTCTTC. It codes for CASSPRSVAYQFF.

V is TRBV5-6 and J is TRBJ2-3; TRBD1 aligns across 7 bases. Unmatched junction bases numbered 4, after V lost 2 bases and J lost 1 base. In germline, CDR1 is SGHDT, CDR2 YYEEEE. The CDR3 covers 15 residues. This chain's CDR3 is CASSFDRVGTDTQYF. CDR3 in DNA: TGTGCCAGCAGCTTCGACAGGGTAGGCACAGATACGCAGTATTTT.

The count of this clone is one. V is TRBV6-6 and J is TRBJ1-4; D possibly corresponds to TRBD1 (6 bases). The CDR3 loop spans 15 amino acids. Germline V gene lookup returns CDR1 MNHNY and CDR2 SVGAGI (reference sequence). Trimming removed 5 bases from V and 5 bases from J, with 15 bases in between. This CDR3 is CASSGGGEGNEKLFF. In nucleotides, the CDR3 is TGTGCCAGCAGTGGAGGGGGGGAGGGGAATGAAAAACTGTTTTTT.

This clone was recorded only once. The chain joins TRBV6-5 to TRBJ2-5; weak D call: TRBD1 (6 bases). Trimming stripped 5 bases from V and 5 bases from J, with 15 bases between. The CDR3 has 14 amino acids. Germline V gene lookup returns CDR1 MNHEY and CDR2 SVGAGI. CDR3 amino acids: CASSLSGVRETQYF. CDR3 coding DNA: TGTGCCAGCAGTCTCTCAGGGGTTCGGGAGACCCAGTACTTC.

The rearrangement joins TRBV9 to TRBJ1-1; 7 bases line up with TRBD1. Germline V lookup: CDR1 SGDLS, CDR2 YYNGEE. V was clipped by 0 bases and J by 2 bases; unmatched bases: 7. The CDR3 runs 16 residues. CDR3 bases: TGTGCCAGCAGCGTAGGGCAGGGGGTCCCTAACACTGAAGCTTTCTTT. Translation: CASSVGQGVPNTEAFF. The full variable domain, completed using reference TRBV9 and TRBJ1-1, is DSGVTQTPKHLITATGQRVTLRCSPRSGDLSVYWYQQSLDQGLQFLIQYYNGEERAKGNILERFSAQQFPDLHSELNLSSLELGDSALYFCASSVGQGVPNTEAFFGQGTRLTVV.